This T cell receptor beta chain was obtained from a study of radiotherapy plus CTLA-4 blockade in lung cancer. Study-level findings and limits: The study found tumor-derived TCR clones expanded in blood after radiotherapy plus ipilimumab. Together with interferon-beta, which increased in serum after radiation, early dynamic changes in blood T cell clones were reportedly the best predictors of response.

Of note for this clone: Its antigen is not identified.

V was pared by 7 bases and J by 3 bases, with 10 bases between. This CDR3 region has 11 residues. Germline values: CDR1 GTSNPN, CDR2 SVGIG (reference sequence). Enrolled patients, whose metastatic non-small-cell lung cancer was chemo-refractory, received focal radiation plus CTLA-4 blockade with ipilimumab. Assay: immunoSEQ multiplex PCR; the TCRdb copy retains only in-frame clones and omits some. The sample shows some 110,000 clones, 85% of them seen only once. The chain uses TRBV30 and TRBJ2-7, with a tentative D call TRBD2 (5 bases). The sample in question was peripheral blood, obtained from a patient treated with radiotherapy plus ipilimumab. The source of this sequence is a human donor with non-small cell lung cancer that progressed on radiotherapy plus ipilimumab. Some clones in this sample may be carry-over from other donors' samples. This CDR3 reads CASGRDYEQYF. The CDR3 DNA follows: TGTGCCTCTGGACGGGACTACGAGCAGTACTTC.